The rows below give T cell receptor beta chains drawn from one sample of a study of shared clonotypes between healthy human individuals. Sequencing was performed with immunoSEQ multiplex PCR; in TCRdb, only in-frame clones are kept and a portion is missing. The repertoire has over a million clones, roughly 96% of them found once; the top ten carry roughly 1.2%. Sequenced sample: naive CD4+ T cells sorted from blood. The origin of the receptors is a man younger than 45 in good health. Both conserved end residues are part of each CDR3. Each record gives: clone size, D gene, J gene, V gene, CDR3 DNA, CDR3 protein. D genes are given only for firm matches. Expanded clones are given a class, and other clones once, few, many or no size at all.

>NA|TRBD2|TRBJ2-1|TRBV5-1
TGCGCCAGCAGCCCGGGACTACCATCCTACAATGAGCAGTTCTTC
CASSPGLPSYNEQFF
>NA|TRBD2|TRBJ2-7|TRBV10-2
TGCGCCAGCAGTGCCCCGGGGAGGGCCACTACCTACGAGCAGTACTTC
CASSAPGRATTYEQYF
>NA|TRBD1|TRBJ2-2|TRBV5-5
TGTGCCAGCACCTTACTAGCAGGGGGCGACACCGGGGAGCTGTTTTTT
CASTLLAGGDTGELFF
>NA|NA|TRBJ2-1|TRBV19
TGTGCCAGTAGCCCCAGACTAGGTGACAATGAGCAGTTCTTC
CASSPRLGDNEQFF
>NA|TRBD1|TRBJ1-5|TRBV10-3
TGTGCCATCAGTGAGGTGGACAGGGGACTCAATCAGCCCCAGCATTTT
CAISEVDRGLNQPQHF
>NA|TRBD1|TRBJ1-4|TRBV5-1
TGCGCCAGCAGCTCGGGACAGGGCACTAATGAAAAACTGTTTTTT
CASSSGQGTNEKLFF
>NA|NA|TRBJ1-5|TRBV28
TGTGCCAGCAGTTTATCGGACGGGCGATCAAATCAGCCCCAGCATTTT
CASSLSDGRSNQPQHF
>NA|NA|TRBJ1-5|TRBV28
TGTGCTAGTAAGAATGACGGAGTCGGAGGGCCCCAGCATTTT
CASKNDGVGGPQHF
>NA|NA|TRBJ2-3|TRBV28
TGTGCCACCAAATTCCCAGACATAGATACGCAGTATTTT
CATKFPDIDTQYF
>NA|NA|TRBJ2-7|TRBV30
TGTGCCTGGAGTGTAGAGGCGGGTATCCCCTACGAGCAGTGCTTC
CAWSVEAGIPYEQCF
>NA|TRBD2|TRBJ2-1|TRBV6-5
TGTGCCAGCAGCATACTAGCGGGTGGGCCCAATGAGCAGTTCTTC
CASSILAGGPNEQFF
>once|NA|TRBJ2-5|TRBV19
TGTGCCAGTAGTAACCCGGGACAAACGACGAGGAAGACCCAGTACTTC
CASSNPGQTTRKTQYF
>NA|TRBD2|TRBJ2-4|TRBV6-1
TGTGCCAGCAGTGAAGCGATTCCTAGCGGGACGGCCAAAAACATTCAGTACTTC
CASSEAIPSGTAKNIQYF
>NA|NA|TRBJ2-1|TRBV5-6
TGTGCCAGCAGCTTGGCGTGGGGGAGTTGGGATGAGCAGTTCTTC
CASSLAWGSWDEQFF
>NA|TRBD2|TRBJ2-7|TRBV5-3
TGTGCCAGAAGCAGGATCGGACTAGCGGGAGGGGGCTACGAGCAGTACTTC
CARSRIGLAGGGYEQYF
>NA|NA|TRBJ2-3|TRBV18
TGTGCCAGCTCAGAAACAGATACGCAGTATTTT
CASSETDTQYF
>NA|NA|TRBJ2-7|TRBV6-5
TGTGCCAGCAGAGCGACTAACGTTGGGTACGAGCAGTACTTC
CASRATNVGYEQYF
>NA|NA|TRBJ1-2|TRBV28
TGTGCCAGCAGTTTAGCTCGGGGACACCTCCCGTCCTATGGCTACACCTTC
CASSLARGHLPSYGYTF
>NA|NA|TRBJ2-7|TRBV10-2
TGCGCCAGCAGTGGAGGATTCGAGCAGTACTTC
CASSGGFEQYF
>NA|NA|TRBJ1-2|TRBV5-4
TGTGCCAGCAGCCAAGGTCTCAGGACATCGGAGGGCTACACCTTC
CASSQGLRTSEGYTF
>NA|NA|TRBJ1-2|TRBV11-2
TGTGCCAGCAGCTTAGATTTCGGGGGGTTTTATGGCTACACCTTC
CASSLDFGGFYGYTF
>once|NA|TRBJ2-1|TRBV20-1
TGCAGTGGGTTTGGGGGGAGTGAGCAGTTCTTC
CSGFGGSEQFF
>NA|TRBD2|TRBJ2-7|TRBV25-1
TGTGCCAGCAGTACCAGCGGGGCCTACGAGCAGTACTTC
CASSTSGAYEQYF
>NA|NA|TRBJ2-1|TRBV5-1
TGCGCCAGCAGCTTGGTAGTCGTGGGGAGTTCTTACAATGAGCAGTTCTTC
CASSLVVVGSSYNEQFF
>NA|NA|TRBJ2-7|TRBV7-9
TGTGCCAGCAGCATAGGGTCCACCTACGAGCAGTACTTC
CASSIGSTYEQYF
>NA|NA|TRBJ1-5|TRBV7-9
TGTGCCAGCAGCGAGGAATCTGGCAATCAGCCCCAGCATTTT
CASSEESGNQPQHF
>NA|NA|TRBJ2-5|TRBV7-2
TGTGCCAGCAGCTTAGATGGTGGGGGCGCTGAGACCCAGTACTTC
CASSLDGGGAETQYF
>NA|TRBD2|TRBJ2-5|TRBV7-6
TGTGCCAGCAGCTTAGCGCGGGGGGCGACCCAGTACTTC
CASSLARGATQYF
>NA|NA|TRBJ1-4|TRBV19
TGTGCCAGTAGTATAGTCAATGGGAATGAAAAACTGTTTTTT
CASSIVNGNEKLFF
>NA|TRBD2|TRBJ2-2|TRBV19
TGTGCCAGTAGTATACTAGCGGGGAACACCGGGGAGCTGTTTTTT
CASSILAGNTGELFF
>NA|NA|TRBJ2-2|TRBV7-8
TGTGCCAGCAGCTGGTTGAACATCGGGGAGCTGTTTTTT
CASSWLNIGELFF
>NA|NA|TRBJ2-3|TRBV9
TGTGCCAGCAGCGTAGGCAGCGGGAGCACAGATACGCAGTATTTT
CASSVGSGSTDTQYF
>NA|TRBD2|TRBJ2-7|TRBV27
TGTGCCAGCAGTTTATCTCGTCTAGCGGGAGACTACGAGCAGTACTTC
CASSLSRLAGDYEQYF
>NA|NA|TRBJ2-1|TRBV30
TGTGCTGTAATGAACTACAATGAGCAGTTCTTC
CAVMNYNEQFF
>NA|NA|TRBJ1-1|TRBV19
TGTGCCAGTAGTACGGGACCTACGAACACTGAAGCTTTCTTT
CASSTGPTNTEAFF
>NA|TRBD1|TRBJ2-1|TRBV29-1
TGCAGCGTGAGGACAGGGGTAACTGAGCAGTTCTTC
CSVRTGVTEQFF
>NA|NA|TRBJ2-1|TRBV5-1
TGCGCCAGCAGCTCCGAGCGCCCTCCCCAGTTCTTC
CASSSERPPQFF
>NA|NA|TRBJ2-2|TRBV7-9
TGTGCCAGCAGCCCCCTCGTCGGGGAGCTGTTTTTT
CASSPLVGELFF
>NA|NA|TRBJ2-3|TRBV6-1
TGTGCCAGTAAATCAACGGTGGGAGGCACAGATACGCAGTATTTT
CASKSTVGGTDTQYF
>NA|NA|TRBJ2-7|TRBV19
TGTGCCAGTAGTACCCCGACAGGCTACGAGCAGTACTTC
CASSTPTGYEQYF
>NA|NA|TRBJ2-1|TRBV6-5
TGTGCCAGCAGTTACCGGGCGGGAAATTTGGGTAATGAGCAGTTCTTC
CASSYRAGNLGNEQFF
>NA|TRBD2|TRBJ2-3|TRBV28
TGTGCCAGCGGGGGACTAGCGGGAGATAGGAATACGCAGTATTTT
CASGGLAGDRNTQYF
>NA|NA|TRBJ2-7|TRBV20-1
TGCAGTGCATCCGTAGGCGAGCAGTACTTC
CSASVGEQYF
>NA|NA|TRBJ2-5|TRBV2
TGTGCCAGCAAGGTCGGCCGGGAGACCCAGTACTTC
CASKVGRETQYF
>NA|NA|TRBJ2-5|TRBV7-9
TGTGCCAGCAGCCTCAAAGGGGCAGGGGAGACCCAGTACTTC
CASSLKGAGETQYF
>NA|NA|TRBJ2-7|TRBV7-2
TGTGCCAGCAGCAGAAAATCGGTATCCCCCTACGAGCAGTACTTC
CASSRKSVSPYEQYF
>NA|NA|TRBJ2-2|TRBV7-2
TGTGCCAGCAGGTACCGCCTACCGGACGGGGAGCTGTTTTTT
CASRYRLPDGELFF
>NA|NA|TRBJ2-4|TRBV11-2
TGTGCCAGCAGCCCGAGAAGGGGGAGTTTTGAAAACATTCAGTACTTC
CASSPRRGSFENIQYF
>NA|NA|TRBJ2-3|TRBV29-1
TGCAGCGCCTCCCCAGGGGCCGCAGATACGCAGTATTTT
CSASPGAADTQYF
>NA|NA|TRBJ2-1|TRBV29-1
TGCAGCGTTGTGTCTTCCTACAATGAGCAGTTCTTC
CSVVSSYNEQFF